The rows below give T cell receptor beta chains drawn from one sample of a study of blood T cell repertoires in COVID-19. The assay was immunoSEQ multiplex PCR, and TCRdb's table has in-frame clones only and misses some. The table records almost 90,000 clones, 90% of them present only once. Sequencing was carried out using peripheral blood. All receptors come from a man younger than 30 with COVID-19, enrolled during active disease. CDR3s include the opening cysteine and the closing phenylalanine or tryptophan. The D gene is left open where the match is weak. Expanded clones get a size class; other rows say once, few or many, or leave the size out.

TRBV28	TRBD1	TRBJ2-7	-	TGTGCCAGCAGTCCCCTGGACAGGGGGTCCAGCTCCTACGAGCAGTACTTC	CASSPLDRGSSSYEQYF
TRBV4-3	TRBD1	TRBJ1-2	once	TGCGCCAGCAGCCCGGGACAGGGGCTTTATAGGGGCTACACCTTC	CASSPGQGLYRGYTF
TRBV5-5	TRBD1	TRBJ1-1	-	TGTGCCAGCAGCTTGGGGGACAGGGGGCGAACTGAAGCTTTCTTT	CASSLGDRGRTEAFF
TRBV27	-	TRBJ2-2	-	TGTGCCAGCGGTCGTGGAGTTGCACGTGGGCTGTTTTTT	CASGRGVARGLFF
TRBV6-2/TRBV6-3	TRBD1	TRBJ2-3	-	TGTGCCAGCAGTACAGGACAGGGTCCAGATACGCAGTATTTT	CASSTGQGPDTQYF
TRBV11-2	TRBD2	TRBJ2-1	few	TGTGCCAGCAGCTTTTCGGCGGGAGGCAATGAGCAGTTCTTC	CASSFSAGGNEQFF
TRBV5-1	TRBD2	TRBJ2-3	-	TGCGCCAGCAGCTTGGGACTAGCGGGAGTAGATACGCAGTATTTT	CASSLGLAGVDTQYF
TRBV27	-	TRBJ2-7	-	TGTGCCAGCAGTCCCCCCAGCTACGAGCAGTACTTC	CASSPPSYEQYF
TRBV10-3	-	TRBJ2-5	-	TGTGCCATCAGTGGACTCGGAGGGGGCTGGGGGGAGACCCAGTACTTC	CAISGLGGGWGETQYF
TRBV15	-	TRBJ1-3	few	TGTGCCACCAGCAGAGATCGGGAGGGAGGCAACACCATATATTTT	CATSRDREGGNTIYF
TRBV4-3	TRBD1	TRBJ2-3	-	TGCGCCAGCAGCCAAGGCGGCACAGGGGCAGATACGCAGTATTTT	CASSQGGTGADTQYF
TRBV20-1	-	TRBJ2-1	once	TGCAGTGCTGGAGACCTAGGTGAGCAGTTCTTC	CSAGDLGEQFF
TRBV15	TRBD1	TRBJ1-5	-	TGTGCCACCAGCAGAGCACAGGGGGCGGGGGGCAATCAGCCCCAGCATTTT	CATSRAQGAGGNQPQHF
TRBV2	TRBD1	TRBJ2-7	few	TGTGCCAGCCTCGACAGGGGCCAATCCTACGAGCAGTACTTC	CASLDRGQSYEQYF
TRBV9	TRBD1	TRBJ2-3	-	TGTGCCAGCAGCCCGAGAAGGGACAGGGGGATGGATACGCAGTATTTT	CASSPRRDRGMDTQYF
TRBV4-3	TRBD1	TRBJ1-1	few	TGCGCCAGCAGAAAAGACAGGGCGAACACTGAAGCTTTCTTT	CASRKDRANTEAFF
TRBV6-2/TRBV6-3	-	TRBJ1-5	-	TGTGCCAGCAGTTACCGGCAGGAGGGTTATAGCAATCAGCCCCAGCATTTT	CASSYRQEGYSNQPQHF
TRBV10-3	TRBD1	TRBJ1-1	few	TGTGCCATCAGTGCGGGGACAGATGGTGTGGAGGCTTTCTTT	CAISAGTDGVEAFF
TRBV5-1	-	TRBJ2-3	-	TGCGCCAGCAGCTTGGCCGAGGGAGGCACAGATACGCAGTATTTT	CASSLAEGGTDTQYF
TRBV12-3/TRBV12-4	-	TRBJ1-1	-	TGTGCCAGCAGTTTTGGGGAGCGCACTGAAGCTTTCTTT	CASSFGERTEAFF
TRBV9	-	TRBJ2-7	once	TGTGCCAGCAGCGGAGCGGGTAAGCCCTACGAGCAGTACTTC	CASSGAGKPYEQYF
TRBV4-3	-	TRBJ2-6	once	TGCGCCAGCAGCCACCTACAGGGTACAGGGGCCAACGTCCTGACTTTC	CASSHLQGTGANVLTF
TRBV6-5	-	TRBJ1-5	-	TGTGCCAGCAGTCCAAGACAGAATAGCAATCAGCCCCAGCATTTT	CASSPRQNSNQPQHF
TRBV4-3	TRBD2	TRBJ2-7	once	TGCGCCAGCAGCCAAGCACCCCTAGCGGGAAGCTACGAGCAGTACTTC	CASSQAPLAGSYEQYF
TRBV4-3	-	TRBJ2-1	-	TGCGCCAGCAGCCAAGATTGGGGGGTTAGCTCCTACAATGAGCAGTTCTTC	CASSQDWGVSSYNEQFF
TRBV28	TRBD2	TRBJ2-1	-	TGTGCCAGCAGATCTAGCGGGAGCTCCTACAATGAGCAGTTCTTC	CASRSSGSSYNEQFF
TRBV2	TRBD2	TRBJ2-7	once	TGTGCCAGCAGTGATCGGGGGACTAGGGTCTCCGAGCAGTACTTC	CASSDRGTRVSEQYF
TRBV7-9	TRBD1	TRBJ1-5	-	TGTGCCAGCAGCCGGGACAGTAGCAATCAGCCCCAGCATTTT	CASSRDSSNQPQHF
TRBV7-2	TRBD2	TRBJ2-1	-	TGTGCCAGCAGCTTAGGGACTAGCGGGTTTGAGCAGTTCTTC	CASSLGTSGFEQFF
TRBV7-9	-	TRBJ2-7	-	TGTGCCAGCACCTCCAGGGGCGACGAGCAGTACTTC	CASTSRGDEQYF
TRBV6-5	TRBD1	TRBJ1-1	-	TGTGCCAGCGGGAACAGGGGATCCACTGAAGCTTTCTTT	CASGNRGSTEAFF
TRBV19	-	TRBJ2-7	-	TGTGCCAGTAGTTCTCGAGGGGGACAAGGCTACGAGCAGTACTTC	CASSSRGGQGYEQYF
TRBV28	TRBD1	TRBJ1-1	-	TGTGCCAGCAGTCCCCCCTGGGACAGCTCTGAAGCTTTCTTT	CASSPPWDSSEAFF
TRBV11-2	TRBD2	TRBJ2-3	-	TGTGCCAGCAGCTTAGGACTTAGCGGGGGATCCACAGATACGCAGTATTTT	CASSLGLSGGSTDTQYF
TRBV18	-	TRBJ1-2	-	TGTGCCAGCTCACCACTACTGAGGTCCCCTAACTATGGCTACACCTTC	CASSPLLRSPNYGYTF
TRBV19	-	TRBJ1-6	-	TGTGCCAGTAGTAGCGCAGGCCTTCTGAATTCACCCCTCCACTTT	CASSSAGLLNSPLHF
TRBV28	-	TRBJ2-5	-	TGTGCCAGCTTGGACAGTTCGGAGACCCAGTACTTC	CASLDSSETQYF
TRBV9	-	TRBJ2-4	-	TGTGCCAGCAGTGTTAACGGGGACATTCAGTACTTC	CASSVNGDIQYF